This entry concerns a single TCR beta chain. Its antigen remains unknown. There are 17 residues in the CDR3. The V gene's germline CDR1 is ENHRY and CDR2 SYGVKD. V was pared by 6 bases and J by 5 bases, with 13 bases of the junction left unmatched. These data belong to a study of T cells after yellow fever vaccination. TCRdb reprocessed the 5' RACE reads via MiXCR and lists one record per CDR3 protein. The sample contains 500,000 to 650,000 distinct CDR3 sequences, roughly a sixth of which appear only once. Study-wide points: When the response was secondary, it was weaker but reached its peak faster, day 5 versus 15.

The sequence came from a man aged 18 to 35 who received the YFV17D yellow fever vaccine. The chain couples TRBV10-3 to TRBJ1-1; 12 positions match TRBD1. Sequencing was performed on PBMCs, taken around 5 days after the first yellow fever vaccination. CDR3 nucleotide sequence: TGTGCCATCAGCGCAGGGACAGGGGGCTCACGGAGGACTGAAGCTTTCTTT. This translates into CAISAGTGGSRRTEAFF.